This T cell receptor (beta chain) was recovered during a study of regulatory T cells in long-lasting Graves disease. This CDR3 is built from 15 residues. Trimming removed 5 bases from V and 1 base from J; junction bases left unmatched: 7. This clonotype was recorded at least ten times. The authors built TCR beta libraries using iRepertoire HTBI primers and Arm-PCR of CDR3 regions. TCRdb re-derived calls from the multiplex PCR reads in MiXCR, one entry per CDR3 protein. The repertoire holds some 200,000 distinct CDR3 sequences, with roughly a fifth as singletons. Regarding time point: newly diagnosed GD, antithyroid drugs for less than 3 months. Following extraction of RNA from PBMCs, that RNA was used to make the TCR library. These data also featured in a second study, about T cells in Graves' hyperthyroidism and ophthalmopathy. That work states: The patients, who ranged from 18 to 65 in age, presented with newly diagnosed hyperthyroidism lasting under 2 months. TCR CDR3 underwent first-round RT-PCR with the HTBI primer set.

V is TRBV12-3 or TRBV12-4 and J is TRBJ2-5; 7 bases match TRBD2. The starting material was peripheral blood mononuclear cells (PBMCs), obtained at new diagnosis, from a patient treated with antithyroid drugs. The clonotype originates from a woman aged 30 to 39 with Graves disease. CDR3 nucleotide sequence: TGTGCCAGCAGTCCGGGGGGTAGCGGCCAAGAGACCCAGTACTTC. It codes for CASSPGGSGQETQYF.